This TCR beta chain derives from a study of T cell responses to AZD1222 COVID-19 vaccine. To note about this clone: The antigen remains undetermined.

The protocol was immunoSEQ multiplex PCR, while the TCRdb copy is restricted to in-frame clones and leaves out a portion. The profile shows 150,000 to 200,000 clones, approximately 94% of them singletons. The CDR3 has 14 amino acids. Trimming removed 0 bases from V and 3 bases from J, with 8 bases in between. Germline V gives CDR1 PRHDT, CDR2 FYEKMQ (reference sequence). General study results and limits: The sample set comprised mostly white British donors with more females, and clonal diversity was possibly underestimated. Along spike, vaccine-associated CD4 TCRs were found throughout, with dominance at 160-218 and 743-854.

This sequence originates from an adult who received the AZD1222 COVID-19 vaccine. The V call is TRBV13, the J call TRBJ2-5, with D possibly TRBD2 on 5 matching bases. The sample in question was peripheral blood, obtained 28 days after the second AZD1222 dose. CDR3 DNA: TGTGCCAGCAGCTTAGGGACTACAGAAGAGACCCAGTACTTC. It is translated as CASSLGTTEETQYF.